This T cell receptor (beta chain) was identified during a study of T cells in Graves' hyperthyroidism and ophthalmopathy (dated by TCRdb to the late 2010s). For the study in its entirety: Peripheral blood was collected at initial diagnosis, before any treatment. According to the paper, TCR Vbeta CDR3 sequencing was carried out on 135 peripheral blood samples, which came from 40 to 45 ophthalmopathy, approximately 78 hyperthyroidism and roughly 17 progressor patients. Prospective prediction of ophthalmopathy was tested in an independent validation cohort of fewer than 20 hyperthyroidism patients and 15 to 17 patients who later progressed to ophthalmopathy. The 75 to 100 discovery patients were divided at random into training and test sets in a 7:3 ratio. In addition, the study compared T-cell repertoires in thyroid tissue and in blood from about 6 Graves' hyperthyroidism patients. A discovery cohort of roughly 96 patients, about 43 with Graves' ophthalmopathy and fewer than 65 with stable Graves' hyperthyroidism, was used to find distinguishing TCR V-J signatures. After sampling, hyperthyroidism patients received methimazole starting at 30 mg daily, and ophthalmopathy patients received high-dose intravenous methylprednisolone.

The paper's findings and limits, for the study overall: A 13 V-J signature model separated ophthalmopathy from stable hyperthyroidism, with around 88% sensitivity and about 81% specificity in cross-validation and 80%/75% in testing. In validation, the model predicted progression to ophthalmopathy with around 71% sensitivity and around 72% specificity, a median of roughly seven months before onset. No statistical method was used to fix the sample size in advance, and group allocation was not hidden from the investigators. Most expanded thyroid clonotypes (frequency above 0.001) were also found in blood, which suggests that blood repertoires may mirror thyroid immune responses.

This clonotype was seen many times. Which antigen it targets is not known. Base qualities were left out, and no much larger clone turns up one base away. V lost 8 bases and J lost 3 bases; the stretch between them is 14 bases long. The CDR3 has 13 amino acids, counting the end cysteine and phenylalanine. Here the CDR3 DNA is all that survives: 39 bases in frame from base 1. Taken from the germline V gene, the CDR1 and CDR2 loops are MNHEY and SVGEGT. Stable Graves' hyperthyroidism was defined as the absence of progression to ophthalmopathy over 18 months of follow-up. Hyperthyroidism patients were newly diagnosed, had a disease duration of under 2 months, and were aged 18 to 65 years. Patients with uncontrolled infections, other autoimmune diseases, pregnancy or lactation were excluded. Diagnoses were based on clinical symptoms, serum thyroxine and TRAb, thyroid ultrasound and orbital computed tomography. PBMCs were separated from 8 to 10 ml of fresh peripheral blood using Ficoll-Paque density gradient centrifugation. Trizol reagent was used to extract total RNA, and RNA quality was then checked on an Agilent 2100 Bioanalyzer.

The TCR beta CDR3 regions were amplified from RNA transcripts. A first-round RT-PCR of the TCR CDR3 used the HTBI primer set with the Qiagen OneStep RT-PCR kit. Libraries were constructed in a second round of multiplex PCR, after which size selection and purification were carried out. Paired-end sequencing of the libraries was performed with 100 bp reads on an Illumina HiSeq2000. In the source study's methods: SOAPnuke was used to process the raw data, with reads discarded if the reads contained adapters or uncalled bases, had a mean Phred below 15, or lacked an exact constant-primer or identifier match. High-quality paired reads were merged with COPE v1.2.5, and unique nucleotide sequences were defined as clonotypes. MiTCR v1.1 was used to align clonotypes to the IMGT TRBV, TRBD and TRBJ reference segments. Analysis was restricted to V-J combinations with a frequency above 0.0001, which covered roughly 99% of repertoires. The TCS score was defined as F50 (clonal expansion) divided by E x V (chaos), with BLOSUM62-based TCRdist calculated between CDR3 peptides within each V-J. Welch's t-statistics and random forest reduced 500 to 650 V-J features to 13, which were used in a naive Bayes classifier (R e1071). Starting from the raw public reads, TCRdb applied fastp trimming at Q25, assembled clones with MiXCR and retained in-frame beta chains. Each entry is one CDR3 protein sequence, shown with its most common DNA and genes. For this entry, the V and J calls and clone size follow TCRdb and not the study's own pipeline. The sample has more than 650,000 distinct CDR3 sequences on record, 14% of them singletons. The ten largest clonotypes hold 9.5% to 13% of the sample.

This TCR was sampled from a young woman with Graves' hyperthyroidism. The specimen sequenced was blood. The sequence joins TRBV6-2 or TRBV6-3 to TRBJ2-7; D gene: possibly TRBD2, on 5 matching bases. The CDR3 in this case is CASRDTGNYEQYF. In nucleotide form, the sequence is TGTGCCAGCCGAGACACGGGGAACTACGAGCAGTACTTC.